This TCR beta chain was retrieved from a study of neurological immune-mediated disorders. Study-wide results and caveats: None of the CDR3 amino acid sequences of expanded clones recurred across subjects, suggesting private repertoires in all groups.

The unsorted libraries had their origin in 2 million PBMCs stored at -80 C. The table lists this clonotype with many counts. Its antigen is unknown. Each TCR transcript was tagged with a 10-nucleotide random UMI during 5'RACE. TCRdb called the 5' RACE reads again in MiXCR, with one record for every CDR3 protein. The table shows tens of thousands of distinct CDR3 sequences, with 6.7% occurring only once. Sequencing was performed on PBMCs. The receptor's source is a woman aged 40 to 49 in good health.

CDR3 bases: TGCAGCGTTGCGCCCAGGGGAGGGAATGAGCAGTTCTTC. It yields the protein CSVAPRGGNEQFF. J is TRBJ2-1 and V is TRBV29-1; tentatively, D is TRBD2 (7 bases). The CDR3 runs to 13 residues. V was clipped by 4 bases and J by 7 bases, with 14 bases between them. Germline CDR1 and CDR2: SQVTM and ANQGSEA.